This TCR beta chain originates from a study of brain T cells in children with intractable seizures. With regard to this clone: Its antigen remains unidentified.

Using immunoSEQ multiplex PCR, the repertoire was profiled, and TCRdb retains in-frame clones only, with some absent. The table has approximately 330,000 clones, roughly 92% seen once. As to time point: blood from clinic visit 5 months post-surgery; TSC patient then seizure free. The sequenced cases were selected for having the highest brain T cell transcript signatures. V was trimmed by 5 bases and J by 0 bases, leaving 25 bases between them. The CDR3 contains 19 residues. CDR1 and CDR2 from the germline V gene are SEHNR and FQNEAQ (reference sequence). Whole-study findings and limits: Pre- and post-surgery blood differed in depth, so pre-surgery absences may be undersampling. Patients' HCMV serostatus was unknown; virus specificity rests on CDR3 similarity alone.

This chain links TRBV7-9 with TRBJ2-5; a possible D gene is TRBD1 (5 bases). This TCR was sampled from a boy younger than two with tuberous sclerosis and intractable seizures. Sequenced material: peripheral blood, taken 4 to 5 months after surgery. The CDR3 coding sequence is TGTGCCAGCAGCGACGGAACAGGCAAAAGCAACGCGAACCAAGAGACCCAGTACTTC. This translates into CASSDGTGKSNANQETQYF.